This T cell receptor beta chain appears in the sequencing data of a study of T cell repertoires in cytomegalovirus infection. TCRdb re-derived calls from the reads in MiXCR, one entry per CDR3 protein. The sample has 900,000 to 950,000 distinct CDR3 sequences, approximately 30% seen once. Turning to this clonotype: What it recognizes is unknown.

Germline V lookup: CDR1 LNHNV, CDR2 YYDKDF (reference sequence). This CDR3 has 13 amino acids. The V and J ends lost 3 bases and 2 bases respectively, with 7 bases between them. General study findings and limits: Cumulative public TCR beta family frequency identified carriers of CMV plus the relevant HLA.

The receptor was isolated from a human donor in good health (CMV status not recorded). Some clones in this sample may be carry-over from other donors' samples. The V call is TRBV15, the J call TRBJ1-2, with D unresolved. The input for sequencing was cultured CD8+ T cells from PBMCs, taken from culture after CMV antigen stimulation. CDR3 sequence: CATSSSQNYGYTF. The CDR3 coding sequence is TGTGCCACCAGCAGTTCGCAAAACTATGGCTACACCTTC.